One T cell receptor beta chain is described in this entry. Its target is not known. The data belong to a study of T cell responses to AZD1222 COVID-19 vaccine. Study-wide findings and caveats: Females outnumbered males among donors, who were mostly white British; clonal diversity was possibly underestimated.

The CDR3 is made up of 13 amino acids. The V gene end was trimmed by 5 bases and the J gene end by 9 bases; junction bases not matched to a gene: 7. Germline-derived CDR1 and CDR2 are SGHTA and FQGTGA. Here immunoSEQ multiplex PCR was the method, and the copy in TCRdb shows in-frame clones only, minus some. The profile shows about 120,000 clones, roughly nine tenths of them singletons. This material consisted of peripheral blood, taken on day 0 of AZD1222 vaccination. The receptor was derived from an adult in good health. The chain carries TRBV7-3 and TRBJ2-1; 7 bases line up with TRBD2. CDR3 bases: TGTGCCAGCAGCCCGTCCGTAGCGGGTGAGCAGTTCTTC. Translating gives CASSPSVAGEQFF. Supplemented by reference TRBV7-3 and TRBJ2-1, the full variable domain reads GAGVSQTPSNKVTEKGKYVELRCDPISGHTALYWYRQSLGQGPEFLIYFQGTGAADDSGLPNDRFFAVRPEGSVSTLKIQRTERGDSAVYLCASSPSVAGEQFFGPGTRLTVL.